The 20 T cell receptor beta chains reported below all come from one sample, sequenced in a study of blood T cell repertoires in COVID-19. Assay used: immunoSEQ multiplex PCR; TCRdb lists only in-frame clones, some missing. This sample carries 150,000 to 200,000 clones, roughly 83% of them seen once, and the ten largest clones take 9.1%. The sequenced material came from peripheral blood. These receptor sequences come from a woman of 80 years or more with active or convalescent COVID-19.

This clone appeared once. The V and J genes are TRBV18 and TRBJ2-1; D perhaps matches TRBD1 (8 bases). This CDR3 is built from 15 residues. Germline V gene sequence: CDR1 KGHSH, CDR2 LQKENI. V lost 3 bases and J 6 bases, leaving 15 bases between the germline ends. The CDR3 DNA sequence: TGTGCCAGCTCACCGGGAGGGACAGGAGGCAATGAGCAGTTCTTC. It translates to CASSPGGTGGNEQFF.

V gene TRBV19 combines with J gene TRBJ1-2; 7 bases are a match to TRBD1. The CDR3 has 16 residues. The trim removed 0 bases at V and 6 bases at J, leaving 10 bases unmatched. Germline lookup yields CDR1 LNHDA and CDR2 SQIVND (reference sequence). CDR3 bases: TGTGCCAGTAGTATAGAAACAGGGGCGCGGTTCCATGGCTACACCTTC. This sequence encodes CASSIETGARFHGYTF.

Here the CDR3 DNA reads TGTGCCAGCAGCCCCGGAGTATTAGCGGGGGGTACGCAGTATTTT. Translation gives CASSPGVLAGGTQYF. The chain links TRBV7-3 to TRBJ2-3, with TRBD2 identical over 10 bases. Trimming took 5 bases from V and 8 from J; bases not matched to a gene: 10. CDR3 size: 15 residues. Germline V gene lookup returns CDR1 SGHTA and CDR2 FQGTGA. Full variable domain (outside the CDR3, taken from reference TRBV7-3 and TRBJ2-3): GAGVSQTPSNKVTEKGKYVELRCDPISGHTALYWYRQSLGQGPEFLIYFQGTGAADDSGLPNDRFFAVRPEGSVSTLKIQRTERGDSAVYLCASSPGVLAGGTQYFGPGTRLTVL.

This chain joins TRBV18 and TRBJ1-1; a weak D match, TRBD1 (5 bases). This CDR3 comprises 15 residues. The V end lost 0 bases, the J end lost 1 base, and 9 bases lay between the germline ends. Germline-derived CDR1 and CDR2 are KGHSH and LQKENI. CDR3 amino acids: CASSPPSQGNTEAFF. The CDR3 DNA sequence: TGTGCCAGCTCACCACCAAGTCAGGGGAACACTGAAGCTTTCTTT.

This clone was counted a single time. CDR3 bases: TGTGCCAGCAGTTACCGGGGGGTACCCACAGATACGCAGTATTTT. Translated, it gives CASSYRGVPTDTQYF. The chain uses TRBV6-5 and TRBJ2-3; 7 bases map to TRBD2. Germline V gene lookup returns CDR1 MNHEY and CDR2 SVGAGI. The CDR3 is 15 residues long. The V and J ends lost 2 bases and 2 bases, in that order; junction bases with no gene match: 4.

J is TRBJ2-7 and V is TRBV6-5, with a tentative D call TRBD1 (6 bases). This CDR3 comprises 12 residues. Per the germline V gene, CDR1 is MNHEY and CDR2 is SVGAGI. V dropped 8 bases and J dropped 6 bases, with 14 bases sitting between them. The CDR3 is CASDYDRIEQYF. CDR3 DNA: TGTGCCAGCGATTATGACAGGATCGAGCAGTACTTC.

The V call is TRBV20-1, the J call TRBJ1-4; no reliable D call. V was pared by 3 bases and J by 4 bases, with 15 bases between. Germline lookup yields CDR1 DFQATT and CDR2 SNEGSKA (reference sequence). The CDR3 is 15 residues long. The CDR3 nucleotides read TGCAGTGCTAGTCCAGGCGTGGGCCTTAATGAAAAACTGTTTTTT. Its translation is CSASPGVGLNEKLFF.

As to this clone: Other DNA sequences in this specimen translate into the identical CDR3. The chain joins TRBV7-2 to TRBJ2-3; TRBD2 matches 11 bases. CDR3 size: 17 residues. The ends lost 3 bases at V and 4 bases at J; junction bases unmatched: 9. Germline V lookup: CDR1 SGHTA, CDR2 FQGNSA. The chain's CDR3 is CASSLISGGGWADTQYF. CDR3 bases: TGTGCCAGCAGCTTGATTAGCGGGGGGGGGTGGGCAGATACGCAGTATTTT.

The rearrangement uses TRBV27 and TRBJ2-1; tentatively, D is TRBD1 (6 bases). The CDR3 has 17 amino acids. CDR1 and CDR2 (germline): MNHEY, SMNVEV (reference sequence). V shed 4 bases and J shed 4 bases, with 20 bases lying between them. CDR3 loop: CASSSFDTGIGYNEQFF. The CDR3 coding sequence is TGTGCCAGCAGTTCCTTCGATACAGGGATAGGGTACAATGAGCAGTTCTTC.

The CDR3 nucleotides are TGTGCCAGCAGTTACCTAGTTGGAAACACCATATATTTT. Its protein product is CASSYLVGNTIYF. This chain joins TRBV6-5 and TRBJ1-3; D remains unclear. Trimming stripped 2 bases from V and 3 bases from J, with 5 bases between. This CDR3 contains 13 residues. CDR1 and CDR2 from the germline V gene are MNHEY and SVGAGI.

The rearrangement joins TRBV4-3 to TRBJ1-1; perhaps TRBD1 as D (6 bases). Germline assignment: CDR1 LGHNA and CDR2 YSLEER. Trimming stripped 2 bases from V and 7 bases from J, with 17 bases between. The CDR3 is 15 amino acids. CDR3 DNA sequence: TGCGCCAGCAGCCAATGGTACCCGGGACACCTTGAAGCTTTCTTT. Translated, it gives CASSQWYPGHLEAFF.

The V and J genes are TRBV3-1 (or the pseudogene TRBV3-2) and TRBJ2-1, with D possibly being TRBD1 (5 bases). Germline CDR1 reads LGHDT; CDR2 reads YNNKEL (reference sequence). V was trimmed by 1 base and J by 8 bases, leaving 12 bases between them. CDR3 size: 14 residues. For the CDR3, the DNA is TGTGCCAGCAGCCAAGGGTTAGGGGTCTATGAGCAGTTCTTC. It yields the protein CASSQGLGVYEQFF.

This sequence joins TRBV27 and TRBJ2-7; 10 nucleotides line up with TRBD2. The CDR3 is made up of 16 amino acids. Per the germline V gene, CDR1 is MNHEY and CDR2 is SMNVEV (reference sequence). Losses at the gene ends were 3 bases for V and 1 base for J; bases not matched to a gene: 6. In DNA, the CDR3 is TGTGCCAGCAGTTTTTCCGGACTAGCGGCATCCTACGAGCAGTACTTC. Protein: CASSFSGLAASYEQYF.

The genes are TRBV7-3 and TRBJ2-2; 10 nucleotides match TRBD2. The CDR3 has 17 amino acids. V lost 1 base and J lost 1; bases outside the gene matches: 3. The V gene's germline CDR1 is SGHTA and CDR2 FQGTGA. Here the CDR3 DNA reads TGTGCCAGCAGCTTAATGGCTAGCGGGGGGAACACCGGGGAGCTGTTTTTT. This gives the protein CASSLMASGGNTGELFF.

The rearrangement joins TRBV2 to TRBJ2-6, with D tentatively TRBD1 (6 bases). The V and J ends lost 6 bases and 0 bases respectively, with 15 bases between them. This CDR3 comprises 17 residues. Looked up from germline, CDR1 is SNHLY and CDR2 is FYNNEI. DNA for the CDR3: TGTGCCAGCAGCCGACAGGTCGGGGCCTCTGGGGCCAACGTCCTGACTTTC. It is translated as CASSRQVGASGANVLTF.

For the CDR3, the DNA is TGTGCCAGCAGCGTAGACGGGACTAGATCGGGTGAGCAGTTCTTC. It specifies CASSVDGTRSGEQFF. The rearrangement links TRBV9 to TRBJ2-1; 8 positions match TRBD2. Trimming cost V 0 bases and J 9 bases; bases outside gene matches: 8. In germline, CDR1 is SGDLS, CDR2 YYNGEE. This CDR3 has 15 residues.

This clone was seen only a few times. The genes are TRBV5-1 and TRBJ2-5; weak D call: TRBD2 (6 bases). V was clipped by 7 bases and J by 2 bases, with 12 bases between them. Germline loops: CDR1 SGHRS, CDR2 YFSETQ. CDR3 length equals 13 residues. The CDR3 nucleotides read TGCGCCAGCGGCCGGGAGCTTCAAGAGACCCAGTACTTC. It is translated as CASGRELQETQYF.

A single count supports this clone. The chain is built from TRBV18 and TRBJ1-1; D remains ambiguous. This CDR3 comprises 15 residues. In germline, CDR1 is KGHSH, CDR2 LQKENI. Trimming shortened V by 5 bases and J by 1 base, and 14 bases separated the two germline ends. This CDR3 reads CASSGRAWGNTEAFF. CDR3 DNA sequence: TGTGCCAGCTCAGGGCGGGCCTGGGGGAACACTGAAGCTTTCTTT. Variable domain in full (rest from reference TRBV18 and TRBJ1-1): NAGVMQNPRHLVRRRGQEARLRCSPMKGHSHVYWYRQLPEEGLKFMVYLQKENIIDESGMPKERFSAEFPKEGPSILRIQQVVRGDSAAYFCASSGRAWGNTEAFFGQGTRLTVV.

This clone has just a few counts. The V gene is TRBV19, the J gene TRBJ1-2; TRBD1 aligns across 8 bases. Trimming at V came to 0 bases and at J to 7 bases, leaving 7 bases not matched to a gene. Per germline, CDR1 LNHDA and CDR2 SQIVND (reference sequence). This CDR3 is 15 amino acids long. CDR3 DNA sequence: TGTGCCAGTAGTATAGACCAGGGACAGGCACCTGGCTACACCTTC. It codes for CASSIDQGQAPGYTF.

The gene calls are TRBV7-2 and TRBJ2-7, with D possibly TRBD2 on 5 matching bases. Trimming removed 6 bases at V and 4 bases at J, with 10 bases between. Per the germline V gene, CDR1 is SGHTA and CDR2 is FQGNSA. This CDR3 comprises 12 residues. The CDR3 reads CASSSTGYEQYF. CDR3 nucleotides: TGTGCCAGCAGTTCAACGGGGTACGAGCAGTACTTC.